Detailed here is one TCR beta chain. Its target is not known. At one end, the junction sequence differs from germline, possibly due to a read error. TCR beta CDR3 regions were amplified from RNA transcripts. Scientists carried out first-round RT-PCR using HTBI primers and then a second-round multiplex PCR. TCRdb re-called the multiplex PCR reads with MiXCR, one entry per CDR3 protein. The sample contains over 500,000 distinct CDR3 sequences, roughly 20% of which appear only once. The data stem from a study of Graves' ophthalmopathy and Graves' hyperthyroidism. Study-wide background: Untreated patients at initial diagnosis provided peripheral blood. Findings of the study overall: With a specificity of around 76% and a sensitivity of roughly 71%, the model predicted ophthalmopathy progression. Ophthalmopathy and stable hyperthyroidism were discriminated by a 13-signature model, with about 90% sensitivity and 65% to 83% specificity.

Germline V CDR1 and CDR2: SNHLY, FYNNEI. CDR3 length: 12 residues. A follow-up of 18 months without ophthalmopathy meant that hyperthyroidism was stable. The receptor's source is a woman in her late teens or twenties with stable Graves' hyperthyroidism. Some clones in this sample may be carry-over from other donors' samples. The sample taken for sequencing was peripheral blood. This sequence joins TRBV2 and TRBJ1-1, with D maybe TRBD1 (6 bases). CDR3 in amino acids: CASSLRGYRAFF. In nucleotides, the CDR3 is TGTGCCAGCAGTTTAAGGGGGTATAGAGCTTTCTTC.